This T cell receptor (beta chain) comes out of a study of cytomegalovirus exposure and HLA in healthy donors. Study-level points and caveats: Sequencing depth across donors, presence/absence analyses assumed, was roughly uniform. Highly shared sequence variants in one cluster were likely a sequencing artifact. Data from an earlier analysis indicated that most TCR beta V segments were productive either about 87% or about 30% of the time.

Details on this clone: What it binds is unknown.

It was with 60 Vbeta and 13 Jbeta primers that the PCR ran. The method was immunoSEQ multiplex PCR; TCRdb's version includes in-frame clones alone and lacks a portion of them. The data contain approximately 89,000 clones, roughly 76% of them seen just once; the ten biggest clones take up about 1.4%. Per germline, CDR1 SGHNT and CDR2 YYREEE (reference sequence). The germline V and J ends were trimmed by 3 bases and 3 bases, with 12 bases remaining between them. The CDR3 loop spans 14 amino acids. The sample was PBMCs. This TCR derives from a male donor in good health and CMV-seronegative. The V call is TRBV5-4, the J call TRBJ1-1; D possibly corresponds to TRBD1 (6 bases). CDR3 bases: TGTGCCAGCAGCTCGGGGGGGCTGGACACTGAAGCTTTCTTT. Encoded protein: CASSSGGLDTEAFF.